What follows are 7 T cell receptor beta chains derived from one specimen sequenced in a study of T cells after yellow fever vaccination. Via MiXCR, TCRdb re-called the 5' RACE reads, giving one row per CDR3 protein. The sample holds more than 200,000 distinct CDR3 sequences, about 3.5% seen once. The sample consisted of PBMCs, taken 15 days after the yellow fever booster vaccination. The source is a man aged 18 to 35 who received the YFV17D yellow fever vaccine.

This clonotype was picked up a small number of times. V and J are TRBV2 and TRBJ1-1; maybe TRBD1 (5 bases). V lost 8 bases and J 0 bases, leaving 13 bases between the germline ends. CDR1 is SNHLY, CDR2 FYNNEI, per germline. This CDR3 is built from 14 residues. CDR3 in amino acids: CASRQGRMNTEAFF. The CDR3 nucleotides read TGTGCCAGCCGCCAGGGCCGGATGAACACTGAAGCTTTCTTT.

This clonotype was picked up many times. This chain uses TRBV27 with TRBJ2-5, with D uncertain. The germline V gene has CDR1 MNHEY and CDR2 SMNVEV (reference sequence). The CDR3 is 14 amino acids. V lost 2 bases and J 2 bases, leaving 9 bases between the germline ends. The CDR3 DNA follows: TGTGCCAGCAGTTTAGGGCTCCAGCAAGAGACCCAGTACTTC. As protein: CASSLGLQQETQYF.

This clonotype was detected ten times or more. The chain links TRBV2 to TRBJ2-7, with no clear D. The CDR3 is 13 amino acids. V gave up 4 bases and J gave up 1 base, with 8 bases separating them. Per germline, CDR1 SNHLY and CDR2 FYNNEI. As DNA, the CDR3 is TGTGCCAGCAGTGCCGACATATCCTACGAGCAGTACGTC. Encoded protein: CASSADISYEQYV.

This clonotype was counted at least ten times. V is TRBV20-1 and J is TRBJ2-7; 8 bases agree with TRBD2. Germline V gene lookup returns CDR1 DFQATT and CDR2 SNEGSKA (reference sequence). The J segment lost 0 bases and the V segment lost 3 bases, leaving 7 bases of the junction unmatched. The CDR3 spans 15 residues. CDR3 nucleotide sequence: TGCAGTGCTAGGCCCAGCGGGGGTATCTCCTACGAGCAGTACGTC. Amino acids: CSARPSGGISYEQYV.

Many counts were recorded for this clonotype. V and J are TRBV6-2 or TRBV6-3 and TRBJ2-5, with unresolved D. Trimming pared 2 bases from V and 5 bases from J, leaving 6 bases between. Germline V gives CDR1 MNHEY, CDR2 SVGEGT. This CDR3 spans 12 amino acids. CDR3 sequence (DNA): TGTGCCAGCAGTTACACAAGGGAGACCCAGTACTTC. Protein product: CASSYTRETQYF.

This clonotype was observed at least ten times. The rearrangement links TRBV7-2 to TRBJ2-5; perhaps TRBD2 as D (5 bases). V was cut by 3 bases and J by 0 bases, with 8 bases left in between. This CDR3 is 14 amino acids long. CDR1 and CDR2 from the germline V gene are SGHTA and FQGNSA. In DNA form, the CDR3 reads TGTGCCAGCAGCTTTGGCGGGCACCAAGAGACCCAGTACTTC. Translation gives CASSFGGHQETQYF.

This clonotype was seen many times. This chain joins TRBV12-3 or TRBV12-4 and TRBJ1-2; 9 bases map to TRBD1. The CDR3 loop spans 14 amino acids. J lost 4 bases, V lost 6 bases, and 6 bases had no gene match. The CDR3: CASRGTGSGYGYTF. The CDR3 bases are TGTGCCAGCAGGGGGACAGGGAGCGGCTATGGCTACACCTTC.